The 30 T cell receptor beta chains below were found in one sample sequenced in a study of blood T cell repertoires in COVID-19. Assay: immunoSEQ multiplex PCR; the TCRdb copy retains only in-frame clones and omits some. The repertoire includes 200,000 to 250,000 clones, about four fifths of them detected once, and approximately 8% sits in the top ten. The material sequenced was peripheral blood. All receptors derive from a woman in her forties or fifties with active or convalescent COVID-19.

Regarding this clone: Other DNA sequences in this specimen translate into the identical CDR3. This CDR3 is CASRGEGQPQHF. The CDR3 DNA reads as TGTGCCAGCAGGGGTGAGGGTCAGCCCCAGCATTTT. The chain employs TRBV2 and TRBJ1-5; D call uncertain. Trimming shortened V by 6 bases and J by 6 bases, and 9 bases separated the two germline ends. Germline CDR1 is SNHLY and CDR2 is FYNNEI. This CDR3 comprises 12 residues. Variable domain in full (rest from reference TRBV2 and TRBJ1-5): EPEVTQTPSHQVTQMGQEVILRCVPISNHLYFYWYRQILGQKVEFLVSFYNNEISEKSEIFDDQFSVERPDGSNFTLKIRSTKLEDSAMYFCASRGEGQPQHFGDGTRLSIL.

The chain joins TRBV5-4 to TRBJ1-1; 9 nucleotides agree with TRBD1. Germline loops: CDR1 SGHNT, CDR2 YYREEE (reference sequence). The CDR3 is made up of 15 amino acids. The ends lost 1 base at V and 0 bases at J; junction bases unmatched: 1. The CDR3 DNA is TGTGCCAGCAGCTTGCGGACAGGGGTGAACACTGAAGCTTTCTTT. It translates to CASSLRTGVNTEAFF.

The chain combines TRBV7-3 with TRBJ1-2; no clear D gene. Germline V gene data show CDR1 as SGHTA and CDR2 as FQGTGA. V was trimmed by 5 bases and J by 4 bases, leaving 11 bases between them. CDR3 length equals 13 residues. CDR3 DNA sequence: TGTGCCAGCAGCCCGGGTCCTCTCTATGGCTACACCTTC. Its translation: CASSPGPLYGYTF.

The chain is built from TRBV14 and TRBJ2-7; 9 nucleotides agree with TRBD1. J gave up 3 bases and V 6 bases, and 6 bases lay outside the gene matches. Germline loops: CDR1 SGHDN, CDR2 FVKESK. This CDR3 spans 14 amino acids. This chain's CDR3 is CASRRTGEGYEQYF. The CDR3 DNA is TGTGCCAGCAGGAGGACAGGGGAGGGCTACGAGCAGTACTTC.

The V gene is TRBV28, the J gene TRBJ1-2; D call uncertain. The CDR3 spans 15 residues. V lost 6 bases and J lost 3, with 17 bases in between. Germline CDR1 is MDHEN and CDR2 is SYDVKM. The CDR3 DNA reads TGTGCCAGCAGCGTCTTGAGGGAGAAGGACTATGGCTACACCTTC. It yields the protein CASSVLREKDYGYTF.

V is TRBV5-1 and J is TRBJ1-6; D unresolved. Trimming took 2 bases from V and 0 from J, leaving 6 bases between them. This CDR3 contains 15 residues. The germline V gene has CDR1 SGHRS and CDR2 YFSETQ. CDR3: CASSLQFSYNSPLHF. CDR3 nucleotide sequence: TGCGCCAGCAGCTTACAGTTCTCCTATAATTCACCCCTCCACTTT.

V is TRBV4-2 and J is TRBJ1-6, with a tentative D call TRBD1 (5 bases). V was shortened by 0 bases and J by 4 bases, with 13 bases between the two germline ends. The germline gives CDR1 LGHNA, CDR2 YNFKEQ. This CDR3 is built from 17 residues. The CDR3 loop is CASSQDTGSSYNSPLHF. In DNA form, the CDR3 reads TGTGCCAGCAGCCAAGATACAGGCAGCTCTTATAATTCACCCCTCCACTTT.

V gene TRBV11-2 combines with J gene TRBJ1-6; D call uncertain. The CDR3 has 14 amino acids. The V end lost 4 bases, the J end lost 0 bases, and 4 bases lay between the germline ends. The germline V gene encodes CDR1 SGHAT and CDR2 FQNNGV. DNA of the CDR3: TGTGCCAGCAGCTACAACTCCTATAATTCACCCCTCCACTTT. Protein sequence: CASSYNSYNSPLHF.

V and J are TRBV30 and TRBJ1-1; no clear D. This CDR3 has 13 amino acids. The V gene lost 2 bases and the J gene lost 5 bases, with 12 bases spanning the gap. CDR1 and CDR2 from the germline V gene are GTSNPN and SVGIG (reference sequence). The CDR3 DNA reads TGTGCCTGGAGTCCCCCTCAGATGACTGAAGCTTTCTTT. Residues: CAWSPPQMTEAFF.

V usage is TRBV6-1 and J usage is TRBJ1-2; weak D call: TRBD1 (5 bases). The germline CDR1 and CDR2 sequences are MNHNS and SASEGT. V gave up 3 bases and J gave up 3 bases, with 11 bases separating them. This CDR3 is built from 14 residues. The CDR3 reads CASSENQGYYGYTF. The CDR3 DNA is TGTGCCAGCAGTGAGAATCAGGGCTACTATGGCTACACCTTC.

The chain joins TRBV5-1 to TRBJ2-2; TRBD1 matches at 9 bases. The ends lost 2 bases at V and 4 bases at J; junction bases unmatched: 6. The CDR3 contains 16 residues. Looked up from germline, CDR1 is SGHRS and CDR2 is YFSETQ. For the CDR3, the DNA is TGCGCCAGCAGCTTTGCTCCGGGACAGGGCACCGGGGAGCTGTTTTTT. It specifies CASSFAPGQGTGELFF.

This sequence joins TRBV6-1 and TRBJ2-7, with TRBD1 as a possible D gene (5 bases). V lost 2 bases and J lost 1, with 12 bases in between. Germline V gene sequence: CDR1 MNHNS, CDR2 SASEGT. The CDR3 length is 15 residues. The CDR3 sequence: CASSEQGTGSYEQYF. CDR3 nucleotides: TGTGCCAGCAGTGAACAGGGAACGGGTTCCTACGAGCAGTACTTC.

The CDR3 nucleotides read TGTGCCAGAAGCCCAAAAGAGGACTTGAACATTCAGTACTTC. This encodes CARSPKEDLNIQYF. The chain joins TRBV5-3 to TRBJ2-4, with D possibly TRBD2 on 5 matching bases. TRBV5-3 is classed as an ORF, of uncertain function. V lost 4 bases, J lost 7 bases, and 15 bases lay in between. CDR3 length: 14 residues.

V and J are TRBV11-2 and TRBJ2-1; TRBD2 might be the D (6 bases). This CDR3 contains 15 residues. With 2 bases removed from V and 4 bases from J, the gap between germline ends came to 12 bases. Germline V CDR1 and CDR2: SGHAT, FQNNGV. The CDR3 region is CASSLLGRDYNEQFF. In DNA form, the CDR3 reads TGTGCCAGCAGCTTACTCGGGAGAGATTACAATGAGCAGTTCTTC.

The chain recombines TRBV18 with TRBJ2-2, with no clear D. Germline values: CDR1 KGHSH, CDR2 LQKENI. CDR3 size: 14 residues. Trimming stripped 2 bases from V and 3 bases from J, with 7 bases between. As DNA, the CDR3 is TGTGCCAGCTCACCATCGGGTTACACCGGGGAGCTGTTTTTT. Translation: CASSPSGYTGELFF.

The gene calls are TRBV6-2 or TRBV6-3 and TRBJ2-2; a weak D match, TRBD2 (5 bases). The V and J ends lost 2 bases and 5 bases respectively, with 12 bases between them. Germline-derived CDR1 and CDR2 are MNHEY and SVGEGT. This CDR3 is 15 amino acids long. The CDR3, as DNA: TGTGCCAGCAGTTACGTAACGGGAAGGACCGGGGAGCTGTTTTTT. It translates to CASSYVTGRTGELFF.

The chain links TRBV7-6 to TRBJ2-2; the match to TRBD2 covers 7 bases. There are 15 residues in the CDR3. Germline values: CDR1 SGHVS, CDR2 FNYEAQ. V lost 4 bases, J lost 6 bases, and 8 bases stayed unmatched. CDR3: CASSSLGGSPGELFF. The DNA of the CDR3 is TGTGCCAGCAGCTCCCTGGGCGGGAGCCCCGGGGAGCTGTTTTTT.

The chain links TRBV2 to TRBJ1-2; D ambiguous. V was shortened by 4 bases and J by 6 bases, with 9 bases between the two germline ends. This CDR3 contains 12 residues. Germline CDR1 and CDR2: SNHLY and FYNNEI. Written as DNA, the CDR3 is TGTGCCAGCAGTGCGGTCGTAGATGGCTACACCTTC. Encoded protein: CASSAVVDGYTF.

The sample holds one count of this clone. It may be a read error: a sequence one base away is much more abundant. The chain employs TRBV6-5 and TRBJ2-2, with 7 bases fitting TRBD2. The CDR3 extends over 13 amino acids. The V gene end was trimmed by 5 bases and the J gene end by 3 bases; junction bases not matched to a gene: 0. The germline V gene has CDR1 MNHEY and CDR2 SVGAGI. The DNA for the CDR3 is TGTGCCAGCAGTCGGGGGGACACCGGGGAGCTGTTTTTT. This sequence encodes CASSRGDTGELFF.

This rearrangement joins TRBV7-8 to TRBJ1-5; D is uncertain. The length of the CDR3 is 14 residues. Per the germline V gene, CDR1 is SGHVS and CDR2 is FQNEAQ. Between the trimmed V and J ends, which lost 3 bases and 3 bases, there was a span of 9 bases. The CDR3 loop is CASSFGVYNQPQHF. The CDR3 coding sequence is TGTGCCAGCAGCTTCGGGGTCTACAATCAGCCCCAGCATTTT.

This chain links TRBV18 with TRBJ1-2; tentative D call: TRBD1 (5 bases). V lost 3 bases and J 2 bases, leaving 10 bases between the germline ends. CDR1 and CDR2 from the germline V gene are KGHSH and LQKENI. The CDR3 spans 14 residues. The CDR3 DNA sequence: TGTGCCAGCTCACCGGGGCGTAGAAACTATGGCTACACCTTC. It specifies CASSPGRRNYGYTF.

The chain uses TRBV29-1 and TRBJ1-3, with D maybe TRBD1 (5 bases). The V end lost 1 base, the J end lost 6 bases, and 22 bases lay between the germline ends. The germline V gene has CDR1 SQVTM and CDR2 ANQGSEA. CDR3 size: 17 residues. The CDR3 coding sequence is TGCAGCGTTGAAGTGGGGCGATACAGACAGCACGAAAACACCATATATTTT. Amino acid sequence: CSVEVGRYRQHENTIYF.

The rearrangement joins TRBV28 to TRBJ1-3; possibly TRBD1 for D (5 bases). V shed 7 bases and J shed 0 bases, with 16 bases lying between them. Germline V gives CDR1 MDHEN, CDR2 SYDVKM. This CDR3 is built from 16 residues. CDR3 nucleotide sequence: TGTGCCAGCACCGTGGGGGGAGCCAGCTCTGGAAACACCATATATTTT. The encoded protein is CASTVGGASSGNTIYF. The full variable domain, its missing parts supplied by reference TRBV28 and TRBJ1-3, is DVKVTQSSRYLVKRTGEKVFLECVQDMDHENMFWYRQDPGLGLRLIYFSYDVKMKEKGDIPEGYSVSREKKERFSLILESASTNQTSMYLCASTVGGASSGNTIYFGEGSWLTVV.

CDR3: CASSTPTGMNTEAFF. The CDR3 region has the DNA TGTGCCAGCAGTACCCCGACAGGGATGAACACTGAAGCTTTCTTT. The gene calls are TRBV28 and TRBJ1-1; TRBD1 aligns across 7 bases. The CDR3 totals 15 residues. Germline assignment: CDR1 MDHEN and CDR2 SYDVKM. J lost 0 bases, V lost 5 bases, and 6 bases had no gene match.

The chain carries TRBV5-1 and TRBJ1-2; D remains unclear. This CDR3 is built from 15 residues. Germline lookup yields CDR1 SGHRS and CDR2 YFSETQ. The V end was cut by 4 bases, the J end by 5 bases, with 18 bases between. The CDR3 is CASSLNTAEAYGYTF. The CDR3 bases are TGCGCCAGCAGCCTGAACACGGCCGAGGCTTATGGCTACACCTTC.

This clone was counted once. The chain joins TRBV15 to TRBJ1-5; D call uncertain. Per the germline V gene, CDR1 is LNHNV and CDR2 is YYDKDF (reference sequence). V was pared by 5 bases and J by 1 base, with 6 bases between. The CDR3 spans 13 residues. In DNA, the CDR3 is TGTGCCACCAGCTTCACAAGCAATCAGCCCCAGCATTTT. It translates to CATSFTSNQPQHF.

The rearrangement uses TRBV24-1 and TRBJ1-1; 9 bases agree with TRBD1. The V and J ends lost 4 bases and 4 bases, in that order; junction bases with no gene match: 6. The CDR3 covers 15 residues. Germline V lookup: CDR1 KGHDR, CDR2 SFDVKD. CDR3 DNA: TGTGCCACCAGTGAGGGGACAGGGCGACCCACTGAAGCTTTCTTT. It yields the protein CATSEGTGRPTEAFF.

In its sample, this clone was seen once. V and J are TRBV3-1 (or the pseudogene TRBV3-2) and TRBJ2-1; 12 nucleotides agree with TRBD2. The J segment lost 12 bases and the V segment lost 0 bases, leaving 12 bases of the junction unmatched. CDR3 length equals 17 residues. Germline V gene lookup returns CDR1 LGHDT and CDR2 YNNKEL (reference sequence). CDR3 region: CASSQEMILAGGGRQFF. The CDR3 region has the DNA TGTGCCAGCAGCCAAGAGATGATTCTAGCGGGAGGGGGACGGCAGTTCTTC.

This chain links TRBV5-1 with TRBJ2-3, with TRBD1 matching over 8 bases. CDR1 is SGHRS and CDR2 is YFSETQ in the germline V gene. The CDR3 consists of 15 residues. The V gene end was trimmed by 5 bases and the J gene end by 3 bases; junction bases not matched to a gene: 8. CDR3 nucleotides: TGCGCCAGCAGGTTGACAGGGGTGGAAACAGATACGCAGTATTTT. This encodes CASRLTGVETDTQYF.

The chain has TRBV6-5 and TRBJ1-1; 8 bases agree with TRBD1. Germline values: CDR1 MNHEY, CDR2 SVGAGI. V was pared by 5 bases and J by 0 bases, with 5 bases of the junction left unmatched. This CDR3 comprises 15 residues. Here the CDR3 reads CASSPGGAMNTEAFF. In nucleotides, the CDR3 is TGTGCCAGCAGTCCAGGGGGCGCGATGAACACTGAAGCTTTCTTT.